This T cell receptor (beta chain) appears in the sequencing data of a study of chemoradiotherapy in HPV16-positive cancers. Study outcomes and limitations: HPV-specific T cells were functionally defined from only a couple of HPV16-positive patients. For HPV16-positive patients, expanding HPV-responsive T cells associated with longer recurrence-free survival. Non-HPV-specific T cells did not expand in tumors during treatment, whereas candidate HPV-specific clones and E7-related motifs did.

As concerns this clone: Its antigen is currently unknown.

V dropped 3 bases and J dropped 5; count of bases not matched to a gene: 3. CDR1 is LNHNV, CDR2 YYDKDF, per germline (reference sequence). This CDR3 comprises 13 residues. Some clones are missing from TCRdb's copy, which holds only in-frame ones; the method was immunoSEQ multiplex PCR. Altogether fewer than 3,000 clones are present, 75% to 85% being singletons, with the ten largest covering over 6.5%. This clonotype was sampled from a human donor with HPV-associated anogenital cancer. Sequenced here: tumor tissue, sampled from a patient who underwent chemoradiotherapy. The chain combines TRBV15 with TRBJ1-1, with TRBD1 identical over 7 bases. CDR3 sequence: CATSRRGQTEAFF. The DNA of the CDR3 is TGTGCCACCAGCAGGAGGGGGCAAACTGAAGCTTTCTTT.